The 30 T cell receptor beta chains below come from one sample, sequenced in a study of cytomegalovirus exposure and HLA in healthy donors. The data were produced by immunoSEQ multiplex PCR, yet TCRdb's version contains in-frame clones alone and is incomplete. Of about 150,000 clones listed, roughly 84% were seen once; the top ten hold about 2.2%. Material: PBMCs. The source of these receptors is a human donor in good health.

The J gene is TRBJ1-2, the V gene TRBV15, with TRBD1 identical over 8 bases. The CDR3 covers 14 residues. The V segment lost 2 bases and the J segment 4 bases; nucleotides outside the gene matches: 3. Germline V gives CDR1 LNHNV, CDR2 YYDKDF (reference sequence). The CDR3 reads CATSRRQGAYGYTF. In DNA form, the CDR3 reads TGTGCCACCAGCAGACGGCAGGGGGCCTATGGCTACACCTTC.

J is TRBJ1-4 and V is TRBV2; 7 nucleotides align to TRBD1. The CDR3 runs 15 residues. Germline CDR1 reads SNHLY; CDR2 reads FYNNEI. Trimming cost V 4 bases and J 0 bases; bases outside gene matches: 2. The CDR3 sequence: CASSGTGATNEKLFF. The CDR3 DNA follows: TGTGCCAGCAGTGGAACAGGGGCAACTAATGAAAAACTGTTTTTT.

The V and J genes are TRBV18 and TRBJ2-5; 7 positions agree with TRBD2. V lost 1 base and J lost 3; bases outside the gene matches: 8. This CDR3 spans 16 amino acids. Germline V gives CDR1 KGHSH, CDR2 LQKENI. The CDR3 sequence is CASSPLPDRGEETQYF. The CDR3 DNA follows: TGTGCCAGCTCACCACTTCCAGACCGGGGGGAAGAGACCCAGTACTTC.

V usage is TRBV28 and J usage is TRBJ2-7; 9 positions match TRBD2. This CDR3 contains 12 residues. Germline V gives CDR1 MDHEN, CDR2 SYDVKM. Germline trimming cut 3 bases from V and 7 bases from J; bases unmatched to any gene: 1. The CDR3 sequence: CASSFGLAEQYF. Here the CDR3 DNA reads TGTGCCAGCAGTTTCGGACTAGCGGAGCAGTACTTC.

This clone was observed a handful of times. The gene calls are TRBV27 and TRBJ2-1; 10 bases line up with TRBD1. The V gene end was trimmed by 0 bases and the J gene end by 4 bases; junction bases not matched to a gene: 9. The CDR3 has 18 amino acids. Germline V gene lookup returns CDR1 MNHEY and CDR2 SMNVEV (reference sequence). CDR3 nucleotides: TGTGCCAGCAGTTTATCGACGAAGGACAGGGGGTCGTACAATGAGCAGTTCTTC. Translated, it gives CASSLSTKDRGSYNEQFF.

The chain uses TRBV27 and TRBJ1-2; 12 positions match TRBD1. The germline V gene has CDR1 MNHEY and CDR2 SMNVEV (reference sequence). The CDR3 spans 17 residues. V was clipped by 2 bases and J by 0 bases; unmatched bases: 4. The CDR3 sequence is CASSLLGTGGSNYGYTF. The CDR3 DNA sequence: TGTGCCAGCAGTTTACTGGGGACAGGGGGCTCTAACTATGGCTACACCTTC.

The chain joins TRBV11-1 to TRBJ2-2, with 10 nucleotides matching TRBD2. The CDR3 is 18 amino acids. Trimming cost V 3 bases and J 4 bases; bases outside gene matches: 11. Per the germline V gene, CDR1 is SGHAT and CDR2 is FQDESV (reference sequence). In DNA form, the CDR3 reads TGTGCCAGCAGCTTCGAGAGCTTAGCGGGGGGCGGCACCGGGGAGCTGTTTTTT. Protein product: CASSFESLAGGGTGELFF.

The rearrangement links TRBV19 to TRBJ2-2; 7 nucleotides match TRBD1. The CDR3 covers 15 residues. The V gene's germline CDR1 is LNHDA and CDR2 SQIVND (reference sequence). V was pared by 4 bases and J by 4 bases, with 6 bases of the junction left unmatched. CDR3 in DNA: TGTGCCAGTAGTAATGGGACAGCAACCACCGGGGAGCTGTTTTTT. As protein: CASSNGTATTGELFF.

The V call is TRBV7-3, the J call TRBJ2-3; TRBD2 might be the D (5 bases). The germline V gene has CDR1 SGHTA and CDR2 FQGTGA. CDR3 length: 15 amino acids. The V end was cut by 2 bases, the J end by 4 bases, with 13 bases between. This chain's CDR3 is CASSLGGSGPDTQYF. In nucleotides, the CDR3 is TGTGCCAGCAGCTTAGGCGGGTCCGGGCCAGATACGCAGTATTTT.

CDR3 protein: CASSLSGGQLSYNEQFF. For the CDR3, the DNA is TGTGCCAGCAGTTTATCTGGGGGACAGCTTTCCTACAATGAGCAGTTCTTC. V gene TRBV27 combines with J gene TRBJ2-1, with TRBD1 identical over 7 bases. V dropped 0 bases and J dropped 1; count of bases not matched to a gene: 6. The CDR3 spans 17 residues. Germline V gene lookup returns CDR1 MNHEY and CDR2 SMNVEV (reference sequence).

This clone showed up just a few times. The sample carries other DNA sequences with the same CDR3. V gene TRBV29-1 combines with J gene TRBJ2-7, with D perhaps matching TRBD2 (5 bases). The CDR3 loop spans 12 amino acids. Germline V lookup: CDR1 SQVTM, CDR2 ANQGSEA. The V and J ends lost 6 bases and 4 bases respectively, with 13 bases between them. The DNA of the CDR3 is TGCAGCGTGGAAACAGCGGATTACGAGCAGTACTTC. Translated: CSVETADYEQYF.

This clone was detected only once. The J gene is TRBJ2-7, the V gene TRBV10-2, with D perhaps TRBD2 (6 bases). V was pared by 6 bases and J by 3 bases, with 6 bases between. The CDR3 has 11 residues. Looked up from germline, CDR1 is WSHSY and CDR2 is SAAADI. The CDR3 loop reads CASSGSYEQYF. The CDR3, as DNA: TGCGCCAGCAGCGGGAGCTACGAGCAGTACTTC.

This rearrangement joins TRBV6-1 to TRBJ2-2; 9 bases match TRBD1. Germline CDR1 MNHNS, CDR2 SASEGT. This CDR3 comprises 15 residues. V was clipped by 0 bases and J by 6 bases; unmatched bases: 2. CDR3 sequence reads: CASSEANRGPGELFF. CDR3 DNA sequence: TGTGCCAGCAGTGAAGCGAACAGGGGGCCCGGGGAGCTGTTTTTT.

The chain carries TRBV30 and TRBJ1-1; D gene ambiguous. Germline CDR1 is GTSNPN and CDR2 is SVGIG (reference sequence). The CDR3 covers 12 residues. V was trimmed by 0 bases and J by 8 bases, leaving 10 bases between them. CDR3 protein: CAWSVYGGEAFF. The CDR3 DNA follows: TGTGCCTGGAGTGTATATGGAGGGGAAGCTTTCTTT.

V usage is TRBV2 and J usage is TRBJ2-5; D is undetermined. Trimming took off 1 base at V and 4 bases at J, with 10 bases between the two ends. The CDR3 is 14 residues long. CDR1 is SNHLY, CDR2 FYNNEI, per germline. The CDR3 bases are TGTGCCAGCAGTGAAGATTGGAGTATAGAGACCCAGTACTTC. It translates to CASSEDWSIETQYF.

V gene TRBV27 combines with J gene TRBJ2-2; a weak D match, TRBD2 (5 bases). V lost 6 bases and J 2 bases, leaving 13 bases between the germline ends. Germline loops: CDR1 MNHEY, CDR2 SMNVEV (reference sequence). CDR3 length: 15 amino acids. The CDR3 is CASRLRGSNTGELFF. The CDR3 bases are TGTGCCAGCAGACTAAGAGGGTCCAACACCGGGGAGCTGTTTTTT.

V usage is TRBV5-1 and J usage is TRBJ1-2; 7 nucleotides line up with TRBD1. Losses at the gene ends were 0 bases for V and 2 bases for J; bases not matched to a gene: 7. This CDR3 has 16 amino acids. In germline, CDR1 is SGHRS, CDR2 YFSETQ. CDR3 residues: CASSLAGQVSNYGYTF. The CDR3 coding sequence is TGCGCCAGCAGCTTGGCTGGACAGGTTTCGAACTATGGCTACACCTTC.

Only one count was recorded for this clone. The CDR3 protein is CASSIRLGNYEQYF. As DNA, the CDR3 is TGTGCCAGTAGTATACGACTAGGGAACTACGAGCAGTACTTC. This chain links TRBV19 with TRBJ2-7; possible D gene TRBD2, 6 bases. Trimming took 2 bases from V and 3 from J, leaving 11 bases between them. The V gene's germline CDR1 is LNHDA and CDR2 SQIVND (reference sequence). CDR3 length: 14 residues.

The chain carries TRBV30 and TRBJ2-1; 8 bases fit TRBD2. The trim removed 0 bases at V and 9 bases at J, leaving 10 bases unmatched. The CDR3 totals 15 residues. Germline CDR1 reads GTSNPN; CDR2 reads SVGIG (reference sequence). The CDR3 spells CAWSVPGGPRGEQFF. The CDR3 bases are TGTGCCTGGAGTGTACCGGGAGGGCCCAGGGGTGAGCAGTTCTTC.

V gene TRBV4-2 combines with J gene TRBJ1-5; unclear D gene. From germline, CDR1 is LGHNA and CDR2 YNFKEQ. The CDR3 length is 17 residues. Trimming pared 0 bases from V and 0 bases from J, leaving 12 bases between. In nucleotides, the CDR3 is TGTGCCAGCAGCCAAGATCTGGCCTTTGGTAGCAATCAGCCCCAGCATTTT. Its translation is CASSQDLAFGSNQPQHF.

The chain is built from TRBV28 and TRBJ2-1, with D maybe TRBD1 (6 bases). Trimming left V 8 bases short and J 6 bases short, with 26 bases between. Germline CDR1 reads MDHEN; CDR2 reads SYDVKM. The CDR3 extends over 17 amino acids. CDR3 bases: TGTGCCAGCCTAAGGGGCAGGGGCCCCGGTGGAAGCAATGAGCAGTTCTTC. Translation: CASLRGRGPGGSNEQFF. Variable domain in full (rest from reference TRBV28 and TRBJ2-1): DVKVTQSSRYLVKRTGEKVFLECVQDMDHENMFWYRQDPGLGLRLIYFSYDVKMKEKGDIPEGYSVSREKKERFSLILESASTNQTSMYLCASLRGRGPGGSNEQFFGPGTRLTVL.

This rearrangement joins TRBV14 to TRBJ2-1; weak D call: TRBD2 (6 bases). V was trimmed by 0 bases and J by 0 bases, leaving 12 bases between them. This CDR3 comprises 17 residues. Looked up from germline, CDR1 is SGHDN and CDR2 is FVKESK. The CDR3, as DNA: TGTGCCAGCAGCCAAGATGTAGCGGCGAACTCCTACAATGAGCAGTTCTTC. Translated: CASSQDVAANSYNEQFF. The full variable domain, completed using reference TRBV14 and TRBJ2-1, is EAGVTQFPSHSVIEKGQTVTLRCDPISGHDNLYWYRRVMGKEIKFLLHFVKESKQDESGMPNNRFLAERTGGTYSTLKVQPAELEDSGVYFCASSQDVAANSYNEQFFGPGTRLTVL.

The rearrangement joins TRBV7-9 to TRBJ1-1; no definite D call. The CDR3 extends over 15 amino acids. Trimming pared 6 bases from V and 0 bases from J, leaving 14 bases between. The germline V gene encodes CDR1 SEHNR and CDR2 FQNEAQ (reference sequence). The CDR3 reads CASSPQFEVNTEAFF. CDR3 DNA: TGTGCCAGCAGTCCTCAGTTTGAGGTGAACACTGAAGCTTTCTTT.

The chain employs TRBV5-4 and TRBJ2-4, with 8 bases matching TRBD1. The CDR3 is 16 amino acids. Trimming took 3 bases from V and 3 from J; bases not matched to a gene: 8. Germline assignment: CDR1 SGHNT and CDR2 YYREEE (reference sequence). The CDR3 here is CASSYKDRGVKNIQYF. CDR3 coding DNA: TGTGCCAGCAGCTATAAAGACAGGGGCGTCAAAAACATTCAGTACTTC. The full variable domain, rest sourced from reference TRBV5-4 and TRBJ2-4, is ETGVTQSPTHLIKTRGQQVTLRCSSQSGHNTVSWYQQALGQGPQFIFQYYREEENGRGNFPPRFSGLQFPNYSSELNVNALELDDSALYLCASSYKDRGVKNIQYFGAGTRLSVL.

The gene calls are TRBV7-3 and TRBJ1-2; 8 nucleotides agree with TRBD1. V gave up 2 bases and J gave up 6 bases; unmatched junction bases: 8. CDR3 size: 15 residues. CDR1 is SGHTA, CDR2 FQGTGA, per germline. CDR3 loop: CASSLFETGVNGYTF. CDR3 coding DNA: TGTGCCAGCAGCTTATTTGAGACAGGGGTTAATGGCTACACCTTC.

The rearrangement uses TRBV28 and TRBJ2-7, with a weak D call TRBD1 (5 bases). Trimming pared 2 bases from V and 4 bases from J, leaving 9 bases between. This CDR3 is 13 amino acids long. Germline V gene data show CDR1 as MDHEN and CDR2 as SYDVKM. This CDR3 is CASSLRGQYEQYF. The CDR3 region has the DNA TGTGCCAGCAGTTTAAGGGGTCAATACGAGCAGTACTTC.

The V call is TRBV11-3, the J call TRBJ2-2; weak D call: TRBD1 (7 bases). Germline CDR1 SGHNT, CDR2 YENEEA. Between the trimmed V and J ends, which lost 0 bases and 5 bases, there was a span of 10 bases. The CDR3 length is 15 residues. In nucleotides, the CDR3 is TGTGCCAGCAGCTTAGAGACAGGGAGGACCGGGGAGCTGTTTTTT. Residues: CASSLETGRTGELFF.

This rearrangement joins TRBV4-3 to TRBJ1-6, with 12 nucleotides matching TRBD1. Per germline, CDR1 LGHNA and CDR2 YSLEER. V gave up 3 bases and J gave up 1 base; unmatched junction bases: 4. This CDR3 is 18 amino acids long. Written as DNA, the CDR3 is TGCGCCAGCAGCCAGGGGACAGGGGGCGGGTCCTATAATTCACCCCTCCACTTT. Encoded protein: CASSQGTGGGSYNSPLHF.

V gene TRBV9 combines with J gene TRBJ2-7; 9 nucleotides align to TRBD1. Looked up from germline, CDR1 is SGDLS and CDR2 is YYNGEE. J was trimmed by 5 bases and V by 4 bases; bases with no gene match: 13. The CDR3 spans 16 residues. DNA of the CDR3: TGTGCCAGCAGCTCGGGGCCAGGACAGGGGAGAAACGAGCAGTACTTC. It encodes CASSSGPGQGRNEQYF.

The genes are TRBV27 and TRBJ1-2, with a tentative D call TRBD1 (5 bases). Trimming took 5 bases from V and 6 from J, leaving 19 bases between them. The CDR3 is 15 amino acids. The germline gives CDR1 MNHEY, CDR2 SMNVEV (reference sequence). The CDR3 sequence is CASSQSRKGLDGYTF. The CDR3 nucleotides read TGTGCCAGCAGTCAATCGCGGAAGGGGCTTGATGGCTACACCTTC.